A selection of T cell receptor beta chains follows, all from one sample in a study of shared clonotypes between healthy human individuals. The data were produced by immunoSEQ multiplex PCR, yet TCRdb's version contains in-frame clones alone and is incomplete. The sample holds roughly 490,000 clones, roughly 85% seen once. The sequenced sample consisted of PBMCs. Receptors were obtained from a woman in her forties in good health. Some clones in this sample may be carry-over from other donors' samples. CDR3s include the opening cysteine and the closing phenylalanine or tryptophan. Each record gives: CDR3 DNA, CDR3 protein, V gene, D gene, clone size, J gene. A D gene is named only where the DNA matches it firmly. Expanded clones get a size class; other rows say once, few or many, or leave the size out.

CDR3nt: TGTGCCAGCAGTTTAGACACCTTATACAATGAGCAGTTCTTC
CDR3aa: CASSLDTLYNEQFF
v_gene: TRBV27
d_gene: .
abundance: .
j_gene: TRBJ2-1

CDR3nt: TGTGCCAGCAGCTTAAGTCCCCCGGGACAGACAGGGTTTGCAGTGACCGGGGAGCTGTTTTTT
CDR3aa: CASSLSPPGQTGFAVTGELFF
v_gene: TRBV7-6
d_gene: TRBD1
abundance: .
j_gene: TRBJ2-2

CDR3nt: TGTGCCAGCAGTGGGCCAGGAGGACAGCCCCAGCATTTT
CDR3aa: CASSGPGGQPQHF
v_gene: TRBV2
d_gene: .
abundance: .
j_gene: TRBJ1-5

CDR3nt: TGTGCCAGCAGAAACGACTTCAGGACTAGCGGGAGTAGCACAGATACGCAGTATTTT
CDR3aa: CASRNDFRTSGSSTDTQYF
v_gene: TRBV27
d_gene: TRBD2
abundance: .
j_gene: TRBJ2-3

CDR3nt: TGCAGCGTTGAAGAAGCAGGACTAGCCGGTTCTGGGGCCAACGTCCTGACTTTC
CDR3aa: CSVEEAGLAGSGANVLTF
v_gene: TRBV29-1
d_gene: TRBD2
abundance: .
j_gene: TRBJ2-6

CDR3nt: TGCGCCAGCAGCCAAATGGGGGGGTCTGCAGATACGCAGTATTTT
CDR3aa: CASSQMGGSADTQYF
v_gene: TRBV4-3
d_gene: TRBD2
abundance: .
j_gene: TRBJ2-3

CDR3nt: TGTGCCAGCAGCCAAGCCGGGAGGAACACTGAAGCTTTCTTT
CDR3aa: CASSQAGRNTEAFF
v_gene: TRBV11-2
d_gene: .
abundance: .
j_gene: TRBJ1-1

CDR3nt: TGTGCCAGCAGTGACCCCGGGAGGCGCAGTGAAAAACTGTTTTTT
CDR3aa: CASSDPGRRSEKLFF
v_gene: TRBV25-1
d_gene: .
abundance: .
j_gene: TRBJ1-4

CDR3nt: TGTGCCAGCAGTTACGAGGCCAGCTCCGGGGAGCTGTTTTTT
CDR3aa: CASSYEASSGELFF
v_gene: TRBV6-6
d_gene: .
abundance: .
j_gene: TRBJ2-2

CDR3nt: TGTGCCAGCAGTCCCGCGGGACAGGGACACTATGGCTACACCTTC
CDR3aa: CASSPAGQGHYGYTF
v_gene: TRBV28
d_gene: TRBD1
abundance: .
j_gene: TRBJ1-2

CDR3nt: TGTGCCAGCAGTGGGTACAGGGGGCGCGGTCTGATCGACGAGCAGTACTTC
CDR3aa: CASSGYRGRGLIDEQYF
v_gene: TRBV28
d_gene: TRBD1
abundance: .
j_gene: TRBJ2-7

CDR3nt: TGTGCCAGCACGAACAGGGAGAACACTGAAGCTTTCTTT
CDR3aa: CASTNRENTEAFF
v_gene: TRBV5-5
d_gene: .
abundance: many
j_gene: TRBJ1-1

CDR3nt: TGTGCCAGCAGCCCTGTGGGCAGGGTGCAAGAGACCCAGTACTTC
CDR3aa: CASSPVGRVQETQYF
v_gene: TRBV4-2
d_gene: .
abundance: .
j_gene: TRBJ2-5

CDR3nt: TGTGCCAGCACCTCAGGGGCCGACATTCAGTACTTC
CDR3aa: CASTSGADIQYF
v_gene: TRBV5-8
d_gene: .
abundance: .
j_gene: TRBJ2-4

CDR3nt: TGTGCCAGCAGCCCTGCCGGGGTTTTGGCTAACTATGGCTACACCTTC
CDR3aa: CASSPAGVLANYGYTF
v_gene: TRBV7-9
d_gene: .
abundance: .
j_gene: TRBJ1-2

CDR3nt: TGTGCCAGCAGCTTGATCCGGACTAGCGGGAGTAGGGGGGAGCTGTTTTTT
CDR3aa: CASSLIRTSGSRGELFF
v_gene: TRBV5-8
d_gene: TRBD2
abundance: once
j_gene: TRBJ2-2

CDR3nt: TGTGCCAGCAGCTTAGCAGGGATGAGGCCCCAGCATTTT
CDR3aa: CASSLAGMRPQHF
v_gene: TRBV7-2
d_gene: .
abundance: .
j_gene: TRBJ1-5

CDR3nt: TGTGCCAGTAAGAGGGTTCACACAGATACGCAGTATTTT
CDR3aa: CASKRVHTDTQYF
v_gene: TRBV28
d_gene: .
abundance: .
j_gene: TRBJ2-3

CDR3nt: TGTGCCAGCTCCAGCCAAGACAGGGGGCCTAACACCGGGGAGCTGTTTTTT
CDR3aa: CASSSQDRGPNTGELFF
v_gene: TRBV5-4
d_gene: TRBD1
abundance: .
j_gene: TRBJ2-2

CDR3nt: TGTGCCAGCAGCGCCCAGGGGAGGGACGAGCAGTACTTC
CDR3aa: CASSAQGRDEQYF
v_gene: TRBV9
d_gene: .
abundance: .
j_gene: TRBJ2-7

CDR3nt: TGTGCCAGTAGTATACGGGACTACTCCTACGAGCAGTACTTC
CDR3aa: CASSIRDYSYEQYF
v_gene: TRBV19
d_gene: TRBD2
abundance: .
j_gene: TRBJ2-7

CDR3nt: TGTGCCAGCAGCTTACTGCCGGGGGCGAACACCGGGGAGCTGTTTTTT
CDR3aa: CASSLLPGANTGELFF
v_gene: TRBV7-3
d_gene: .
abundance: .
j_gene: TRBJ2-2

CDR3nt: TGTGCCAGCAGCTTATTAAGAAAGTCAGATACGCAGTATTTT
CDR3aa: CASSLLRKSDTQYF
v_gene: TRBV7-2
d_gene: .
abundance: .
j_gene: TRBJ2-3

CDR3nt: TGTGCCAGCAGCTTCTACAGGGGAACAGATACGCAGTATTTT
CDR3aa: CASSFYRGTDTQYF
v_gene: TRBV5-6
d_gene: TRBD1
abundance: .
j_gene: TRBJ2-3

CDR3nt: TGTGCCAGCAGTGAATTGACGACAGGGGTCTCCTACGAGCAGTACTTC
CDR3aa: CASSELTTGVSYEQYF
v_gene: TRBV25-1
d_gene: TRBD1
abundance: .
j_gene: TRBJ2-7

CDR3nt: TGCGCCAGCAGCCCCTCGGGACTAGCGAGCGAGCAGTTCTTC
CDR3aa: CASSPSGLASEQFF
v_gene: TRBV5-1
d_gene: TRBD2
abundance: .
j_gene: TRBJ2-1

CDR3nt: TGTGCCAGCAGCCCCGGGCGGGTGGACAATGAGCAGTTCTTC
CDR3aa: CASSPGRVDNEQFF
v_gene: TRBV7-3
d_gene: .
abundance: .
j_gene: TRBJ2-1

CDR3nt: TGTGCCAGCAGATCTATAGCGGGAGGGACATACGAGCAGTACTTC
CDR3aa: CASRSIAGGTYEQYF
v_gene: TRBV27
d_gene: TRBD2
abundance: .
j_gene: TRBJ2-7

CDR3nt: TGTGCCAGCAGTCCACGACAGGACTACGAGCAGTACTTC
CDR3aa: CASSPRQDYEQYF
v_gene: TRBV27
d_gene: .
abundance: many
j_gene: TRBJ2-7

CDR3nt: TGTGCCAGCAGCTTAAGTAAACTGTTTTTT
CDR3aa: CASSLSKLFF
v_gene: TRBV11-3
d_gene: .
abundance: .
j_gene: TRBJ1-4

CDR3nt: TGTGCCAGCACCAACCTGGGGGCTTACGAGCAGTACTTC
CDR3aa: CASTNLGAYEQYF
v_gene: TRBV5-6
d_gene: .
abundance: .
j_gene: TRBJ2-7

CDR3nt: TGTGCCAGCTCACCCGGGTCCTCACCCTACGAGCAGTACTTC
CDR3aa: CASSPGSSPYEQYF
v_gene: TRBV18
d_gene: .
abundance: .
j_gene: TRBJ2-7

CDR3nt: TGTGCCTGGGCTAGACAGGGGGCATCTGAAGCTTTCTTT
CDR3aa: CAWARQGASEAFF
v_gene: TRBV30
d_gene: TRBD1
abundance: few
j_gene: TRBJ1-1

CDR3nt: TGTGCCAGCAGCGCTGACAGTCCCTGGAACACTGAAGCTTTCTTT
CDR3aa: CASSADSPWNTEAFF
v_gene: TRBV2
d_gene: .
abundance: .
j_gene: TRBJ1-1

CDR3nt: TGTGCCAGCAGTTACCTGGGGGGGAACGATAAGCCCCAGCATTTT
CDR3aa: CASSYLGGNDKPQHF
v_gene: TRBV28
d_gene: .
abundance: .
j_gene: TRBJ1-5

CDR3nt: TGTGCCAGCCTAAAGAGCAGGGACTCCTACGAGCAGTACTTC
CDR3aa: CASLKSRDSYEQYF
v_gene: TRBV27
d_gene: .
abundance: few
j_gene: TRBJ2-7

CDR3nt: TGCAGCGTTGACCTCATTCGGCCGGACGGGAACACTGAAGCTTTCTTT
CDR3aa: CSVDLIRPDGNTEAFF
v_gene: TRBV29-1
d_gene: .
abundance: .
j_gene: TRBJ1-1

CDR3nt: TGCGCCAGCAGCCCGACAGGGAAAGAGACCCAGTACTTC
CDR3aa: CASSPTGKETQYF
v_gene: TRBV5-1
d_gene: TRBD1
abundance: .
j_gene: TRBJ2-5

CDR3nt: TGTGCCAGCAGAGGGACACCCTCCCCCTACGAGCAGTACTTC
CDR3aa: CASRGTPSPYEQYF
v_gene: TRBV2
d_gene: .
abundance: .
j_gene: TRBJ2-7

CDR3nt: TGTGCCAGCACCTCCTACAGCTCTGGGGCCAACGTCCTGACTTTC
CDR3aa: CASTSYSSGANVLTF
v_gene: TRBV7-9
d_gene: .
abundance: .
j_gene: TRBJ2-6

CDR3nt: TGTGCCAGTAGTATACTCGGGACGCACTACGAGCAGTACTTC
CDR3aa: CASSILGTHYEQYF
v_gene: TRBV19
d_gene: .
abundance: .
j_gene: TRBJ2-7